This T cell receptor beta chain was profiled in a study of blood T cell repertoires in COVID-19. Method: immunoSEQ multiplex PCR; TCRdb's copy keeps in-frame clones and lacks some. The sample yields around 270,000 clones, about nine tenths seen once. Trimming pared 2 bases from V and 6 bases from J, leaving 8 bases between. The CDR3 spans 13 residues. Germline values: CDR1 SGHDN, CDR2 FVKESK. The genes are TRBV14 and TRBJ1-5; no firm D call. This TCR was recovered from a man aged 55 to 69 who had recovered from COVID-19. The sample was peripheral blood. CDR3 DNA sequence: TGTGCCAGCAGCCAACAATCCGGTCAGCCCCAGCATTTT. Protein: CASSQQSGQPQHF. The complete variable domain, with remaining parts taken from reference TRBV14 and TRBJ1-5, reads EAGVTQFPSHSVIEKGQTVTLRCDPISGHDNLYWYRRVMGKEIKFLLHFVKESKQDESGMPNNRFLAERTGGTYSTLKVQPAELEDSGVYFCASSQQSGQPQHFGDGTRLSIL.